Listed below are T cell receptor beta chains from one sample, sequenced in a study of cytomegalovirus exposure and HLA in healthy donors. Data came from immunoSEQ multiplex PCR; TCRdb stores just in-frame clones and leaves some out. The table records about 150,000 clones, roughly 70% of them present only once. The sample comprised PBMCs. The receptors originated from a woman in her thirties or forties in good health and CMV-seronegative. CDR3s include the opening cysteine and the closing phenylalanine or tryptophan. Each record gives: CDR3 protein, CDR3 DNA, J gene, D gene, V gene, clone size. D genes are given only for firm matches. Expanded clones are given a class, and other clones once, few, many or no size at all.

CAWQGGAEGEAFF | TGTGCCTGGCAAGGGGGCGCGGAAGGTGAAGCTTTCTTT | TRBJ1-1 | TRBD1 | TRBV30 | -
CASSEDRPEGPNEKLFF | TGTGCCAGCAGCGAAGACCGCCCGGAGGGACCTAATGAAAAACTGTTTTTT | TRBJ1-4 | - | TRBV7-8 | -
CASTPLAGGGLETQYF | TGCGCCAGCACCCCGCTAGCGGGGGGGGGATTAGAGACCCAGTACTTC | TRBJ2-5 | TRBD2 | TRBV5-1 | -
CAWRGQGFFYGYTF | TGTGCCTGGAGGGGACAAGGGTTCTTCTATGGCTACACCTTC | TRBJ1-2 | - | TRBV30 | -
CASSWGQGGTFGETQYF | TGCGCCAGCAGCTGGGGACAGGGGGGGACCTTCGGGGAGACCCAGTACTTC | TRBJ2-5 | TRBD1 | TRBV5-1 | once
CASSLATSGSTDTQYF | TGTGCCAGCAGCTTGGCGACTAGCGGTAGCACAGATACGCAGTATTTT | TRBJ2-3 | TRBD2 | TRBV5-8 | few
CASSEFQGSSYEQYF | TGCGCCAGCAGTGAGTTCCAGGGCAGCTCCTACGAGCAGTACTTC | TRBJ2-7 | - | TRBV10-1 | -
CASGGDSDYNEQFF | TGTGCCAGCGGTGGGGACAGCGACTACAATGAGCAGTTCTTC | TRBJ2-1 | TRBD1 | TRBV2 | -
CATSRVGTEAFF | TGTGCCACCTCCAGGGTAGGGACTGAAGCTTTCTTT | TRBJ1-1 | - | TRBV2 | few
CSARNGYGYTF | TGCAGTGCTAGGAACGGCTATGGCTACACCTTC | TRBJ1-2 | - | TRBV20-1 | -
CASSSAGYSNSPLHF | TGTGCCAGCAGCTCGGCGGGATACAGCAATTCACCCCTCCACTTT | TRBJ1-6 | - | TRBV5-4 | few
CASRLFTYNSPLHF | TGTGCAAGTCGCTTATTTACCTATAATTCACCCCTCCACTTT | TRBJ1-6 | - | TRBV12-2 | -
CASTEGGGPGNEQFF | TGTGCCAGCACCGAGGGAGGGGGGCCTGGCAATGAGCAGTTCTTC | TRBJ2-1 | - | TRBV28 | -
CASSYSGRARIAEAFF | TGTGCCAGCAGTTACTCGGGGAGGGCGCGGATCGCTGAAGCTTTCTTT | TRBJ1-1 | - | TRBV6-5 | -
CASSPTGGASYGYTF | TGTGCCAGTAGCCCGACAGGGGGCGCGTCCTATGGCTACACCTTC | TRBJ1-2 | TRBD1 | TRBV19 | -
CASSILRQGPEAFF | TGTGCCAGCAGCATACTACGACAGGGGCCTGAAGCTTTCTTT | TRBJ1-1 | TRBD1 | TRBV7-9 | -
CASSYYEGYGYTF | TGTGCCAGCAGTTACTATGAGGGCTATGGCTACACCTTC | TRBJ1-2 | - | TRBV6-5 | -
CASLGLAAYEQYF | TGTGCCTCCTTAGGGCTAGCGGCTTACGAGCAGTACTTC | TRBJ2-7 | TRBD2 | TRBV30 | -
CASRTGVGAMNTEAFF | TGTGCCAGCAGAACAGGGGTAGGAGCCATGAACACTGAAGCTTTCTTT | TRBJ1-1 | TRBD1 | TRBV2 | -
CATSRDSPTPRTSGSNEQFF | TGTGCCACCAGCAGAGATAGCCCTACCCCCCGGACTAGCGGGAGCAATGAGCAGTTCTTC | TRBJ2-1 | TRBD2 | TRBV15 | -
CAIRRETGPNSPLHF | TGTGCCATCAGGCGGGAGACAGGTCCTAATTCACCCCTCCACTTT | TRBJ1-6 | - | TRBV10-3 | -
CASSLLLALAGDVYF | TGTGCCAGCAGTTTACTCCTAGCACTAGCGGGAGATGTGTATTTT | TRBJ2-3 | TRBD2 | TRBV27 | once
CASSEKRPYNEQFF | TGTGCCAGCAGTGAAAAGCGACCCTACAATGAGCAGTTCTTC | TRBJ2-1 | - | TRBV6-1 | -
CAWSARDRYSPLHF | TGTGCCTGGAGTGCACGGGACAGATATTCACCCCTCCACTTT | TRBJ1-6 | TRBD1 | TRBV30 | -
CASSLNRGRTGELFF | TGTGCCAGTAGTTTAAACAGGGGGAGAACCGGGGAGCTGTTTTTT | TRBJ2-2 | TRBD1 | TRBV19 | -
CASSLGQGILSNQPQHF | TGTGCCAGCAGCCTGGGACAGGGTATTCTCAGCAATCAGCCCCAGCATTTT | TRBJ1-5 | TRBD1 | TRBV16 | few
CASRNRQGVYEQYF | TGTGCCAGCAGAAACCGACAGGGGGTCTACGAGCAGTACTTC | TRBJ2-7 | TRBD1 | TRBV6-5 | many
CASSLAGTHEKLFF | TGCGCCAGCAGCTTGGCCGGGACTCATGAAAAACTGTTTTTT | TRBJ1-4 | - | TRBV5-1 | few
CASSSTSGRLGEQFF | TGTGCCAGTAGTTCTACTAGCGGGAGGTTGGGTGAGCAGTTCTTC | TRBJ2-1 | TRBD2 | TRBV19 | -
CASSSWASALEQYF | TGTGCCAGCAGCTCGTGGGCCTCGGCCCTCGAGCAGTACTTC | TRBJ2-7 | - | TRBV7-9 | -
CASSEIGRYSYTF | TGCGCCAGCAGTGAAATAGGGAGGTATAGCTACACCTTC | TRBJ1-2 | - | TRBV10-2 | -
CASRVNPSSGNTIYF | TGTGCTAGCAGGGTTAACCCGAGCTCTGGAAACACCATATATTTT | TRBJ1-3 | - | TRBV5-4 | -
CASSDSGYGYTF | TGTGCCAGCAGTGACTCCGGTTATGGCTACACCTTC | TRBJ1-2 | - | TRBV2 | -
CASSSPSRDRFSGANVLTF | TGTGCCAGCAGCTCCCCATCGCGGGACCGTTTCTCTGGGGCCAACGTCCTGACTTTC | TRBJ2-6 | - | TRBV7-8 | -
CASSDPGSNQPQHF | TGTGCCAGTAGCGACCCGGGGAGCAATCAGCCCCAGCATTTT | TRBJ1-5 | - | TRBV19 | -